This TCR beta chain was recorded in a study of shared clonotypes between healthy human individuals (dated by TCRdb to 2019 to 2021). Regarding the study in general: The cohort comprised a couple of women and a few men aged 18 to 49 years. For each donor, CD4 naive and CD4 memory were each given three plates, CD8 naive was given two plates, and CD8 memory was given one plate. To estimate repertoire size and how much clonotype sharing occurs between individuals, the study deeply sequenced the blood TCR repertoires of several healthy adults. To increase sequencing depth and limit assay-specific biases, different laboratories used diverse techniques to prepare libraries and sequence TCR repertoires. Between about 0.9 and 8.9 billion PBMCs per donor were obtained by leukapheresis.

CDR1 and CDR2 are drawn from the germline V gene: MDHEN, SYDVKM. The trim is 6 bases for V and 6 bases for J, with a gap of 17 bases between the germline ends. There are 15 amino acids in the CDR3, from cysteine to phenylalanine inclusive. Only CDR3 DNA is held: 45 bases, read in frame from base 1. The donors were healthy, HIV-negative adults with no recently reported acute infections or vaccinations. All donors were Caucasian adults living in Nashville, Tennessee, USA. Magnetic negative selection was used to enrich CD4+ T cells, after which naive cells were positively selected on CD45RA and the negative fraction became the memory subset. After blood collection by leukapheresis, PBMCs were isolated using Ficoll-Histopaque density gradient centrifugation and then cryopreserved in the vapor phase of liquid nitrogen. Analytical flow cytometry was used to check the purity and quantity of each magnetically sorted T cell population. Each sorted fraction had its genomic DNA isolated and then quantified by UV absorbance on a Nanodrop 2000c.

Overall study outcomes, separate from this receptor: Pairwise subsampling led to the expectation that sequencing depth would affect the degree of clonotype sharing among donors. Sampling was limited to blood, and TCR repertoires in tissue likely differ from TCR repertoires in blood. Approximately 5% of naive CD4, roughly 3.5% of naive CD8, approximately 2.2% of memory CD4, and 0.4% of memory CD8 clonotypes were shared across a few donors. Compared with non-shared clonotypes, clonotypes shared by all four sorted-subset donors had higher generation probabilities. The small number of donors limited the genetic and exposure-history diversity represented. Even with the large sequencing depth, rarefaction of the sorted-subset datasets indicated that sequencing was incomplete. Naive subsets generally had larger estimated clonotype richness than memory subsets did.

A note on this clone: The clone's antigen remains unknown. Base qualities are not recorded, but no much larger clone differs from it by a single base.

TCR CDR3 regions were amplified from genomic DNA by multiplex PCR using the deep immunoSEQ assay. Genomic DNA extracted from each cell subset was distributed evenly over all wells of several immunoSEQ 96-well plates, and each plate served as one replicate. Each replicate PCR for sorted subsets received about 200 ng genomic DNA, equal to some 32,000 T cell genomes. Purified libraries were measured with a Qubit 3.0 fluorometer, size-checked on a Bioanalyzer 2100, and measured again with the KAPA Library Quantification kit. Every immunoSEQ 96-well plate was sequenced on a separate single-read 150-cycle Illumina NextSeq 550 flow cell. On the authors' methods: Because the immunoSEQ output included only junctional sequences and no quality scores, the filtering could not be the same as the filtering used for full-length reads. To assign V/J genes and CDR3, sequences were annotated using PyIR, a Python wrapper for IgBLAST v1.9, with IMGT germline references. Any read was removed if the V/J assignment was weak (E-value above 1e-6), the CDR3 was missing, or the read contained stop codons, out-of-frame junctions, or ambiguous translated residues. A V3J clonotype was defined by an identical inferred V gene, J gene, and CDR3 amino acid sequence. Percentage overlap between repertoires was calculated by dividing the number of shared unique clonotypes by the size of the smaller repertoire. Richness of each repertoire was evaluated using RTK rarefaction, the Chao1 estimator, and Recon v2.1 estimates of unobserved clonotypes. OLGA was used to compute generation probabilities for all TCRbeta clonotypes that the gDNA method yielded from a few donors. TCRdb took over this immuneACCESS table, retaining in-frame rearrangements with V and J assigned. Such tables are incomplete; in checked studies, under half of the missing clones stem from an unresolved V gene, and the remainder is unexplained. D and trimming were read from the DNA, whereas the V and J calls and clone size are those reported in that table. The sample records 2 million to 3 million clones, 93% of which are singletons. The ten largest make up 0.36% of the sample.

This TCR came from a young man in good health. Some clones in this sample may be carry-over from other donors' samples. The material sequenced was naive CD4+ T cells from PBMCs. According to the study, the label for this sample's cell subset or site signals: CD45RA+ positively selected. The sequence joins TRBV28 to TRBJ2-2; a tentative D call is TRBD1 (6 bases match). DNA sequence: TGTGCCAGCAGCCCCGACAGGAGGCGGGCCGGGGAGCTGTTTTTT. It translates to CASSPDRRRAGELFF.